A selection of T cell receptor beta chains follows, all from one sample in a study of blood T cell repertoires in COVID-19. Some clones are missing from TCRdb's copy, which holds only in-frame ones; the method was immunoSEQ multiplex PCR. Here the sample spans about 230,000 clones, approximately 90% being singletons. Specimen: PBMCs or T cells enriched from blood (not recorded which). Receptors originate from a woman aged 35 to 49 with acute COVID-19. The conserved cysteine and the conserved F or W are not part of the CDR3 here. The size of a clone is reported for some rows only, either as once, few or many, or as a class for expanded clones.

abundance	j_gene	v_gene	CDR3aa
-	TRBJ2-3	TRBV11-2	ASSPFVSTDTQY
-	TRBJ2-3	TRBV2	ARGAGEGTDTQY
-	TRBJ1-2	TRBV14	ASSSRTVYGYT
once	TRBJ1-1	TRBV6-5	ASSKGQGVFEAF
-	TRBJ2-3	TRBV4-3	ASSQDLSGGQGWSTDTQY
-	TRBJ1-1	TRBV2	ASRQGIEAF
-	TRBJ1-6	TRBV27	ASRVDREGSPLH
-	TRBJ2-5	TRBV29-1	SAPDRGETQY
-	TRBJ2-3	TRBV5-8	ASSSDRVPYTQY
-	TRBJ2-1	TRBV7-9	ASSRGLAGGMPF
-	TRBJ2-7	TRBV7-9	ASSSGQGLYYEQY
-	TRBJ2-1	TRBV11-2	ASSLGGTSSREQF
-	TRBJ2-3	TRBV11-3	ASSDIGQGRDTQY
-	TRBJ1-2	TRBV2	ASILGQYYGYT
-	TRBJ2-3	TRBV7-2	ASRTGGRTDTQY
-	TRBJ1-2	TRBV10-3	AINSDRGHGYT
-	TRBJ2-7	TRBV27	ASSLTPPRPGQGRYEQY
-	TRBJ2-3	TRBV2	ASSSGRTTDTQY
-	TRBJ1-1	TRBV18	ASSQRGAGDTEAF
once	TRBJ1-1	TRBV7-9	ASSFTGGTEAF
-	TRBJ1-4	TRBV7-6	ASSLNPGQGNEKLF
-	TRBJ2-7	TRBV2	ASSETGGREQY
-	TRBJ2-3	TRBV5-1	ASSLNGADTQY
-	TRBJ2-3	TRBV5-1	ASSLRGSRTDTQY
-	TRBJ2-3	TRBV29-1	SVEDLRTGEDTQY
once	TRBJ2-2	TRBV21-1	ASSSRDRGEEAGELF
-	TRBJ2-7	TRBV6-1	ASSEAETGNAVRY
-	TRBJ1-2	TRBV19	ASSTLGRGAGYT
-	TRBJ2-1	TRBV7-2	ASLRGSYNEQF
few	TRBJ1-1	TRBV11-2	ASSLGGNTEAF
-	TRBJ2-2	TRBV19	ASSMYGWELF
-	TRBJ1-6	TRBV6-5	ASSYSITANSPLH
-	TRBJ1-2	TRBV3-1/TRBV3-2	ASYKAGAGSYGYT
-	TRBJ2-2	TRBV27	ASSPWGGANGELF
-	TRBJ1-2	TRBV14	ASSRLDRNYGYT
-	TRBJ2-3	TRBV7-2	ASSSQGARRADTQY
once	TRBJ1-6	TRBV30	AWTTAGTSYNSPLH
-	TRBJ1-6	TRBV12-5	ASGQQWALGQSYNSPLH
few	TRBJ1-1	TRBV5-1	ASSLQGGETEAF
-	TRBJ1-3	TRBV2	ASRGQGSGNTIY
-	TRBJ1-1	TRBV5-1	ASSLAAGNTEAF
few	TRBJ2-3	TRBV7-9	ASSLALSTDTQY
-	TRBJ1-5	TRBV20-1	SASRGLGSNQPQH
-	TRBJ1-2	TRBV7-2	ASSLWQGNYGYT
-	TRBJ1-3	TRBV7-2	ASSSTGSGNTIY
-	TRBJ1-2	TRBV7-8	ASSRDSYGYT
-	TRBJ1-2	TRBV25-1	ASSTQGYGYT
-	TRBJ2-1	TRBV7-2	ASSLVTSGRGKDEQF
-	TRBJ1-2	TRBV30	AWNRNLGGNYGYT
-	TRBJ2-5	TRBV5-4	ASTSGKGEETQY
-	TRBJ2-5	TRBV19	ASSTGLAGTETQY
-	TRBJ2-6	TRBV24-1	ATSDFPTGLGANVLT
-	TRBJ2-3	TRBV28	ASSSSGQGKADTQY
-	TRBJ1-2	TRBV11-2	ASTKTGTYGYT
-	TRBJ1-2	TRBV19	ASIPHGTGSRRYT
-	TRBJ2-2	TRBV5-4	ASSFGLAGGRGELF
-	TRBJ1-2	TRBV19	ASSIDFRSYGYT
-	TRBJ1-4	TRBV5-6	ASSLGGAGEKLF
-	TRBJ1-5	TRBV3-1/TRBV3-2	ASGQGGNQPQH